The 9 T cell receptor beta chains listed next were all sequenced from one sample in a study of blood T cell repertoires in COVID-19. Profiled with immunoSEQ multiplex PCR; TCRdb holds only in-frame clones, not every one. The sample contains over 200,000 clones, around 85% of which appear only once. The sample was peripheral blood. The source is a human donor in a cohort sampled during active COVID-19.

The genes are TRBV4-2 and TRBJ2-6; D is possibly TRBD2 (6 bases). Germline V gives CDR1 LGHNA, CDR2 YNFKEQ. The CDR3 loop spans 18 amino acids. V shed 4 bases and J shed 0 bases, with 16 bases lying between them. CDR3 region: CASSPLAEISSGANVLTF. CDR3 nucleotide sequence: TGTGCCAGCAGCCCCTTAGCGGAAATTAGCTCTGGGGCCAACGTCCTGACTTTC.

A remark on this clone: Other nucleotide sequences from this sample produce the same CDR3. This chain joins TRBV12-3 or TRBV12-4 and TRBJ2-7, with D perhaps TRBD2 (5 bases). The CDR3 length is 13 residues. The ends were cut back, 1 base at V and 4 bases at J, with 8 bases in the middle. Here the CDR3 reads CASSLGTGYEQYF. DNA for the CDR3: TGTGCCAGCAGTTTAGGGACGGGGTACGAGCAGTACTTC.

V gene TRBV11-2 combines with J gene TRBJ1-3; 7 bases map to TRBD1. CDR1 is SGHAT, CDR2 FQNNGV, per germline. The length of the CDR3 is 16 residues. V dropped 3 bases and J dropped 2; count of bases not matched to a gene: 7. The CDR3 DNA follows: TGTGCCAGCAGCTTTTCACAGGGGTTCACTGGAAACACCATATATTTT. Translation gives CASSFSQGFTGNTIYF.

The V and J genes are TRBV28 and TRBJ1-6, with 9 bases matching TRBD1. The CDR3 is 13 residues long. The junction had 6 bases not matched to a gene; V was cut back by 9 bases and J by 9 bases. Germline CDR1 and CDR2: MDHEN and SYDVKM. The CDR3: CASSGQGRSPLHF. The DNA for the CDR3 is TGTGCCAGTTCGGGACAGGGTCGTTCACCCCTCCACTTT.

This sequence joins TRBV5-1 and TRBJ2-1, with a tentative D call TRBD2 (5 bases). The germline CDR1 and CDR2 sequences are SGHRS and YFSETQ. CDR3 length: 13 amino acids. Trimming cost V 7 bases and J 1 base, with 9 bases left between them. CDR3 in DNA: TGCGCCAGCCGTGGGAGTTCCTACAATGAGCAGTTCTTC. Its translation: CASRGSSYNEQFF.

The chain couples TRBV27 to TRBJ2-7; 10 bases are shared with TRBD1. Germline CDR1 is MNHEY and CDR2 is SMNVEV (reference sequence). The CDR3 is made up of 16 amino acids. The V and J ends lost 1 base and 0 bases, in that order; junction bases with no gene match: 3. CDR3 residues: CASSLYGQGDSYEQYF. CDR3 sequence (DNA): TGTGCCAGCAGTTTATATGGACAGGGGGACTCCTACGAGCAGTACTTC.

The chain links TRBV9 to TRBJ1-3; D is ambiguous. Germline V gene data show CDR1 as SGDLS and CDR2 as YYNGEE. Trimming stripped 0 bases from V and 5 bases from J, with 12 bases between. The CDR3 covers 15 residues. CDR3 region: CASSVAPGRRNTIYF. The CDR3 nucleotides read TGTGCCAGCAGCGTAGCTCCGGGTAGGAGAAACACCATATATTTT.

The rearrangement links TRBV9 to TRBJ1-1, with D tentatively TRBD1 (5 bases). The CDR3 is 15 residues long. Trimming left V 3 bases short and J 4 bases short, with 16 bases between. Germline loops: CDR1 SGDLS, CDR2 YYNGEE. CDR3 sequence: CASSAVLGVFTEAFF. CDR3 in DNA: TGTGCCAGCAGCGCGGTTTTAGGGGTATTCACTGAAGCTTTCTTT.

This clone was seen more than once but under ten times. This rearrangement joins TRBV7-9 to TRBJ1-1; TRBD1 is a possible D gene (5 bases). The CDR3 loop spans 14 amino acids. CDR1 SEHNR and CDR2 FQNEAQ come from the germline V gene (reference sequence). The V and J ends lost 5 bases and 1 base respectively, with 11 bases between them. The CDR3 loop is CASSPIRANTEAFF. The CDR3 DNA follows: TGTGCCAGCAGCCCAATCAGGGCGAACACTGAAGCTTTCTTT.